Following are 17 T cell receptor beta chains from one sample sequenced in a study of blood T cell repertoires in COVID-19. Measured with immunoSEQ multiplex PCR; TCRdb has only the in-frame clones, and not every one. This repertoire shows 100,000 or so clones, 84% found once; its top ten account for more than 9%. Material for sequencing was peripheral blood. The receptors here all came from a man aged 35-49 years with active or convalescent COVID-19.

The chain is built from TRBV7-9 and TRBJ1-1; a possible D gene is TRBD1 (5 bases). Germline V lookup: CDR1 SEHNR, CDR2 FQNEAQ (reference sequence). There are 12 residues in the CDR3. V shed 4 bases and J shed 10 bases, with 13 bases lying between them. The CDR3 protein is CASSSSSGGAFF. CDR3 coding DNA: TGTGCCAGCAGCTCAAGCTCCGGGGGAGCTTTCTTT.

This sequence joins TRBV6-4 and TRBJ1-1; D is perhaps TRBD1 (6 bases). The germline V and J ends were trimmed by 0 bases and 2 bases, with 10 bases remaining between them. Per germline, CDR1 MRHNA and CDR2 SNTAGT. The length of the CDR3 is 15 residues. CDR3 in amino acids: CASSDSGGPNTEAFF. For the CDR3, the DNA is TGTGCCAGCAGTGACTCAGGGGGTCCCAACACTGAAGCTTTCTTT.

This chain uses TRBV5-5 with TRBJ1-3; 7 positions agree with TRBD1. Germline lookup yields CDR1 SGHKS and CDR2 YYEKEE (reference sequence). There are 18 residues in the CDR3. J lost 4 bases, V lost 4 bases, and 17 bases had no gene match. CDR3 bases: TGTGCCAGCAGCACCCGGGACAGAAGGGGGCTGGGAGGAAACACCATATATTTT. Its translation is CASSTRDRRGLGGNTIYF.

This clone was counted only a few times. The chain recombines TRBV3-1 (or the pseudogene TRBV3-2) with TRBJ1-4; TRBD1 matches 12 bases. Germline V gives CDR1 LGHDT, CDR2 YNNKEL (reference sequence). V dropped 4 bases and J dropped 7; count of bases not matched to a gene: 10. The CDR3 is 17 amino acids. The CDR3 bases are TGTGCCAGCAGCCGATCCGGGACAGGGGGCTTTGGTGAAAAACTGTTTTTT. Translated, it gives CASSRSGTGGFGEKLFF.

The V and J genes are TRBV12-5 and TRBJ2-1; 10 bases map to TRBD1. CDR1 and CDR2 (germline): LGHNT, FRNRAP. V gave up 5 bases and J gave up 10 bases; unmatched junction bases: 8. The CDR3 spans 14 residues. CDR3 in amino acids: CASGPGTGEREQFF. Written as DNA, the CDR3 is TGTGCTAGTGGTCCCGGGACAGGGGAACGGGAGCAGTTCTTC.

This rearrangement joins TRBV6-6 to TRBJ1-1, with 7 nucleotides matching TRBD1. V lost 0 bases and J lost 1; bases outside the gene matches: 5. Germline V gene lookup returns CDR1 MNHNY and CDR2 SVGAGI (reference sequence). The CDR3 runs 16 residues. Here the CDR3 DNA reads TGTGCCAGCAGTTACTCGGGCAGGGGGTCGAACACTGAAGCTTTCTTT. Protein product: CASSYSGRGSNTEAFF.

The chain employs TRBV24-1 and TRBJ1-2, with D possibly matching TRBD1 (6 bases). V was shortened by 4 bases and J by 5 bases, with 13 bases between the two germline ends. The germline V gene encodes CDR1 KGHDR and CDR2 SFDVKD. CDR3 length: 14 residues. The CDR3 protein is CATSDNGQRYGYTF. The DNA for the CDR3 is TGTGCCACCAGTGACAATGGACAGAGGTATGGCTACACCTTC.

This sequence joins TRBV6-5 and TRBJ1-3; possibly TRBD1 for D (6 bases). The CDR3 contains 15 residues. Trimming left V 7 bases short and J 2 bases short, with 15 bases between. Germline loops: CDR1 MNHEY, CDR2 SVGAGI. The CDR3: CASKGAGVPGNTIYF. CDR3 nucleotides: TGTGCCAGCAAAGGAGCAGGGGTCCCTGGAAACACCATATATTTT.

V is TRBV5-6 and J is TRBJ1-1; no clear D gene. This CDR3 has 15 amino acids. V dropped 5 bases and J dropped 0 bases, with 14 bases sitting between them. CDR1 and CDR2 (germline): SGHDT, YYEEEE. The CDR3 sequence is CASSENGRVNTEAFF. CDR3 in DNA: TGTGCCAGCAGTGAAAATGGTCGGGTGAACACTGAAGCTTTCTTT. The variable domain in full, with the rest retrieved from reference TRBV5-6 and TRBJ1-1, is DAGVTQSPTHLIKTRGQQVTLRCSPKSGHDTVSWYQQALGQGPQFIFQYYEEEERQRGNFPDRFSGHQFPNYSSELNVNALLLGDSALYLCASSENGRVNTEAFFGQGTRLTVV.

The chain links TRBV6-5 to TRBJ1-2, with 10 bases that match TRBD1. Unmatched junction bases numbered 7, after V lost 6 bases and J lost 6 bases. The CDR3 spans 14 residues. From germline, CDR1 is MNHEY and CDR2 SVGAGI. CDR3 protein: CASRKTGTGDGYTF. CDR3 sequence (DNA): TGTGCCAGCAGAAAAACCGGGACAGGGGATGGCTACACCTTC.

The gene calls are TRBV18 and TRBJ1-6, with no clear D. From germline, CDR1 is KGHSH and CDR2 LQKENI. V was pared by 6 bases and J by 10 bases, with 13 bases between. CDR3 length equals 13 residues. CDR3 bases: TGTGCCAGCTCCCTCGACCACGGGTCACCCCTCCACTTT. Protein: CASSLDHGSPLHF.

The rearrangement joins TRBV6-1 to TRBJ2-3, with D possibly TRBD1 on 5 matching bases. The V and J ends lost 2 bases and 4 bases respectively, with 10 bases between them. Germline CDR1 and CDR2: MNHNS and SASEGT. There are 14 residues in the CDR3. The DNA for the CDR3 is TGTGCCAGCAGTGAAATCAGGGTGGCAGATACGCAGTATTTT. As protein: CASSEIRVADTQYF.

The CDR3 is CASSVAQGAYNEQFF. The CDR3, as DNA: TGTGCCAGCAGCGTAGCGCAGGGGGCATACAATGAGCAGTTCTTC. V usage is TRBV9 and J usage is TRBJ2-1, with 8 bases fitting TRBD1. Germline assignment: CDR1 SGDLS and CDR2 YYNGEE. This CDR3 comprises 15 residues. The V segment lost 0 bases and the J segment 4 bases; nucleotides outside the gene matches: 3.

CDR3 sequence: CASSPRDRLEAFF. CDR3 sequence (DNA): TGTGCCAGCTCACCACGGGACAGACTAGAAGCTTTCTTT. The chain combines TRBV18 with TRBJ1-1; 7 positions match TRBD1. J was trimmed by 8 bases and V by 1 base; bases with no gene match: 4. The CDR3 is made up of 13 amino acids. Germline loops: CDR1 KGHSH, CDR2 LQKENI.

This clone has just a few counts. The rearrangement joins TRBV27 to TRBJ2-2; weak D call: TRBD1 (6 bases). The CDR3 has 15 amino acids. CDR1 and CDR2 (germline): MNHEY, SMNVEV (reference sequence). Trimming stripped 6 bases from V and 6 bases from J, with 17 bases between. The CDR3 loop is CASSLRDTYPGELFF. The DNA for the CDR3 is TGTGCCAGCAGCCTCCGGGACACATACCCCGGGGAGCTGTTTTTT.

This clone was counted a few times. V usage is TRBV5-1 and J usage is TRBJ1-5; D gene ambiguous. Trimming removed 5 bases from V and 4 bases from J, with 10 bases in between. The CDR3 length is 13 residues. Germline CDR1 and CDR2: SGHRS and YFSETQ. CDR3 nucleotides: TGCGCCAGCAGAGCAACTCCAAATCAGCCCCAGCATTTT. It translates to CASRATPNQPQHF.

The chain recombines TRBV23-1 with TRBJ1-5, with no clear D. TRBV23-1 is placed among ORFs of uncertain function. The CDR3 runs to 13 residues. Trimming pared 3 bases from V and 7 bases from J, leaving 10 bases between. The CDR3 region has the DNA TGCGCCAGCAGTCATCACGTACAGCAGCCCCAGCATTTT. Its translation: CASSHHVQQPQHF.